These T cell receptor beta chains were read from a single sample in a study of T cell changes during pregnancy in multiple sclerosis. Produced via immunoSEQ multiplex PCR; TCRdb's table is partial and in-frame only. The sample holds about 110,000 clones, roughly 92% seen once. Source: peripheral blood, taken after pregnancy. Source of these receptors: a female donor with multiple sclerosis, enrolled in a pregnancy study. CDR3s include the opening cysteine and the closing phenylalanine or tryptophan. The order of the fields is J gene, CDR3 length, clone size, V gene, D gene, CDR3 protein, CDR3 DNA. The D gene is left open where the match is weak. Clone size is not always given. Where it is, it says once, few, many or a class for expanded clones.

J: TRBJ2-7; length: 15; size: .; V: TRBV7-8; D: .; CDR3: CASSPRTASSYEQYF; DNA: TGTGCCAGCAGCCCTCGGACAGCGAGCTCCTACGAGCAGTACTTC
J: TRBJ2-5; length: 15; size: .; V: TRBV7-2; D: TRBD2; CDR3: CASSPSGTNSGTQYF; DNA: TGTGCCAGCAGCCCCTCCGGGACTAACTCGGGGACCCAGTACTTC
J: TRBJ2-7; length: 13; size: once; V: TRBV7-7; D: .; CDR3: CASSSTRGGEQYF; DNA: TGTGCCAGCAGCTCGACTAGGGGGGGCGAGCAGTACTTC
J: TRBJ2-2; length: 14; size: .; V: TRBV2; D: TRBD1; CDR3: CASIGQGDTGELFF; DNA: TGTGCCAGCATCGGACAGGGAGACACCGGGGAGCTGTTTTTT
J: TRBJ2-1; length: 13; size: .; V: TRBV7-7; D: .; CDR3: CASSSGLNNEQFF; DNA: TGTGCCAGCAGTTCGGGACTTAACAATGAGCAGTTCTTC
J: TRBJ2-3; length: 13; size: .; V: TRBV6-5; D: .; CDR3: CASSYSKGLGLYF; DNA: TGTGCCAGCAGTTACTCGAAGGGGCTTGGCCTGTATTTT
J: TRBJ2-3; length: 15; size: .; V: TRBV4-1; D: TRBD2; CDR3: CASSQPGGATDTQYF; DNA: TGCGCCAGCAGCCAGCCGGGGGGGGCCACAGATACGCAGTATTTT
J: TRBJ2-7; length: 16; size: .; V: TRBV7-2; D: TRBD1; CDR3: CASSSGPRQGGYEQYF; DNA: TGTGCCAGCAGCTCTGGGCCCCGACAGGGGGGGTACGAGCAGTACTTC
J: TRBJ1-1; length: 14; size: .; V: TRBV6-5; D: .; CDR3: CASSYRGMSTEAFF; DNA: TGTGCCAGCAGTTACAGGGGTATGAGCACTGAAGCTTTCTTT
J: TRBJ1-5; length: 15; size: .; V: TRBV6-1; D: .; CDR3: CASSEGGFSNQPQHF; DNA: TGTGCCAGCAGTGAAGGGGGCTTTAGCAATCAGCCCCAGCATTTT
J: TRBJ1-6; length: 17; size: .; V: TRBV5-6; D: .; CDR3: CASSSASWSSYNSPLHF; DNA: TGTGCCAGCAGCTCCGCGTCCTGGAGCTCCTATAATTCACCCCTCCACTTT
J: TRBJ2-7; length: 14; size: .; V: TRBV28; D: TRBD2; CDR3: CASNLAGGSYEQYF; DNA: TGTGCCAGCAACCTAGCGGGGGGCTCCTACGAGCAGTACTTC
J: TRBJ2-3; length: 14; size: .; V: TRBV19; D: TRBD1; CDR3: CASKDRTLTDTQYF; DNA: TGTGCCAGTAAGGACAGGACTCTCACAGATACGCAGTATTTT
J: TRBJ2-4; length: 15; size: .; V: TRBV5-5; D: TRBD1; CDR3: CASSLKTGAKNIQYF; DNA: TGTGCCAGCAGCTTGAAGACAGGGGCCAAAAACATTCAGTACTTC
J: TRBJ2-7; length: 13; size: .; V: TRBV29-1; D: TRBD2; CDR3: CSGLAGGVGEQYF; DNA: TGCAGCGGGTTGGCGGGAGGGGTAGGCGAGCAGTACTTC
J: TRBJ1-2; length: 13; size: once; V: TRBV5-1; D: TRBD1; CDR3: CASSTTGQGGYTF; DNA: TGCGCCAGCAGCACGACAGGGCAGGGTGGCTACACCTTC
J: TRBJ1-2; length: 14; size: once; V: TRBV30; D: TRBD1; CDR3: CAWSNTGQGSGYTF; DNA: TGTGCCTGGAGTAATACGGGACAGGGAAGTGGCTACACCTTC
J: TRBJ1-1; length: 16; size: .; V: TRBV5-6; D: .; CDR3: CASSRRSDTPDTEAFF; DNA: TGTGCCAGCAGCCGCCGCTCCGACACCCCGGACACTGAAGCTTTCTTT
J: TRBJ1-6; length: 14; size: .; V: TRBV2; D: .; CDR3: CASSESRANSPLHF; DNA: TGTGCCAGCAGTGAGTCCAGGGCCAATTCACCCCTCCACTTT
J: TRBJ1-1; length: 13; size: once; V: TRBV28; D: .; CDR3: CASSLQMNTEAFF; DNA: TGTGCCAGCAGTTTACAGATGAACACTGAAGCTTTCTTT
J: TRBJ1-5; length: 15; size: .; V: TRBV5-5; D: .; CDR3: CASSSLGDSNQPQHF; DNA: TGTGCCAGCAGCTCGTTAGGGGATAGCAATCAGCCCCAGCATTTT
J: TRBJ1-2; length: 15; size: few; V: TRBV10-3; D: .; CDR3: CAISAIQSTNYGYTF; DNA: TGTGCCATCAGTGCCATACAGAGTACTAACTATGGCTACACCTTC
J: TRBJ1-1; length: 14; size: once; V: TRBV19; D: .; CDR3: CASTSGRRDTEAFF; DNA: TGTGCCAGTACCTCAGGGCGAAGGGACACTGAAGCTTTCTTT
J: TRBJ1-1; length: 13; size: .; V: TRBV5-1; D: .; CDR3: CASSGAMNTEAFF; DNA: TGCGCCAGCAGTGGGGCAATGAACACTGAAGCTTTCTTT
J: TRBJ2-2; length: 13; size: few; V: TRBV19; D: .; CDR3: CASSITNTGELFF; DNA: TGTGCCAGTAGTATTACGAACACCGGGGAGCTGTTTTTT
J: TRBJ1-2; length: 11; size: .; V: TRBV5-5; D: .; CDR3: CASPPNHGYTF; DNA: TGTGCCAGCCCCCCCAATCATGGCTACACCTTC
J: TRBJ1-2; length: 13; size: few; V: TRBV2; D: .; CDR3: CASIENPRNGYTF; DNA: TGTGCCAGCATCGAAAACCCCAGGAATGGCTACACCTTC
J: TRBJ2-3; length: 17; size: .; V: TRBV7-2; D: TRBD2; CDR3: CASSAQLAGGRRDTQYF; DNA: TGTGCCAGCAGCGCCCAGCTAGCGGGGGGGCGTAGAGATACGCAGTATTTT
J: TRBJ2-7; length: 14; size: .; V: TRBV5-1; D: TRBD1; CDR3: CASSRNGQGNEQYF; DNA: TGCGCCAGCAGCCGTAACGGACAGGGGAACGAGCAGTACTTC
J: TRBJ2-3; length: 18; size: .; V: TRBV27; D: TRBD2; CDR3: CASSFLPPGGWETDTQYF; DNA: TGTGCCAGCAGTTTCCTCCCGCCGGGAGGGTGGGAGACAGATACGCAGTATTTT
J: TRBJ1-2; length: 13; size: .; V: TRBV9; D: .; CDR3: CASSVADNGGYTF; DNA: TGTGCCAGCAGCGTAGCTGACAACGGAGGCTACACCTTC
J: TRBJ2-3; length: 16; size: .; V: TRBV10-2; D: TRBD2; CDR3: CASRMGLAGVTDTQYF; DNA: TGCGCCAGCAGGATGGGACTAGCGGGAGTCACAGATACGCAGTATTTT
J: TRBJ2-3; length: 14; size: .; V: TRBV2; D: TRBD1; CDR3: CASSRDRASDTQYF; DNA: TGTGCCAGCAGCCGGGACAGGGCCTCAGATACGCAGTATTTT
J: TRBJ2-1; length: 13; size: .; V: TRBV21-1; D: .; CDR3: CASSGRTSGEQFF; DNA: TGTGCCAGCAGCGGACGGACTAGCGGTGAGCAGTTCTTC